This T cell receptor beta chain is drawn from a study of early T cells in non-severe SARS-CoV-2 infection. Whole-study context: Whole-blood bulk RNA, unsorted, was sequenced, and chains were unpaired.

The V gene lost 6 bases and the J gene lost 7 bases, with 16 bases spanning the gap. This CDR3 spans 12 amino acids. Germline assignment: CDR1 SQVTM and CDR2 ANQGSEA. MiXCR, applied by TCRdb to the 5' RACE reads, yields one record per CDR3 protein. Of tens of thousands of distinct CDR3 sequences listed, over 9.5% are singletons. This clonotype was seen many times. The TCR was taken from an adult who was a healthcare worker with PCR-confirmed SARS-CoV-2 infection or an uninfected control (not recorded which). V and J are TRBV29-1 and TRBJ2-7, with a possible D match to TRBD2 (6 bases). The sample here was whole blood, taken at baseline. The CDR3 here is CSVRTTSGEQYF. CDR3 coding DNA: TGCAGCGTCAGGACTACTTCGGGGGAGCAGTACTTC.